This T cell receptor (beta chain) was captured in a study of blood T cell repertoires in COVID-19. Background on the study: Samples of COVID-19 (acute and convalescent) were obtained from the United States, Italy and Spain.

Repertoires were generated with immunoSEQ multiplex PCR, while TCRdb's copy carries only in-frame clones and drops some. Found here are around 180,000 clones, more than 80% of them singletons; the top ten hold 10% to 15%. The clonotype was recovered from a man in his forties or fifties who had recovered from COVID-19. Sequencing used PBMCs or T cells enriched from blood (not recorded which).

CDR3 loop: CASSHAAGSYNEQFF. CDR3 nucleotide sequence: TGCGCCAGCAGCCACGCAGCAGGGTCCTACAATGAGCAGTTCTTC. The gene calls are TRBV4-1 and TRBJ2-1; TRBD1 might be the D (5 bases). V was cut by 3 bases and J by 1 base, with 10 bases left in between. This CDR3 region has 15 residues. The germline V gene encodes CDR1 MGHRA and CDR2 YSYEKL.